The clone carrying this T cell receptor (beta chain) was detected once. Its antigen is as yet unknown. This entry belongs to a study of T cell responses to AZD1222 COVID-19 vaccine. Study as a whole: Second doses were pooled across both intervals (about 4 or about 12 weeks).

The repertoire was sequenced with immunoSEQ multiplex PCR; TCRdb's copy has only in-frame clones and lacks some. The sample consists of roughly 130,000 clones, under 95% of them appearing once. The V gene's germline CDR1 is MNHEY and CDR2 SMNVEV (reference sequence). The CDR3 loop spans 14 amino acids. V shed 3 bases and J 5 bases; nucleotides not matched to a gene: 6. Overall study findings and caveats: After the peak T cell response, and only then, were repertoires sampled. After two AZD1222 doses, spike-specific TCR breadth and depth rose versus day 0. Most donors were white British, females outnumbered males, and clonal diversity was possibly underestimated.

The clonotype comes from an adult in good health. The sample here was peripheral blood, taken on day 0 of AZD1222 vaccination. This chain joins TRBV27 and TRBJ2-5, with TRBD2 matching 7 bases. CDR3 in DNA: TGTGCCAGCAGTTTTCGGACTAGTGGGGAGACCCAGTACTTC. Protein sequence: CASSFRTSGETQYF.